One T cell receptor beta chain is described in this entry. These data belong to a study of blood T cell repertoires in COVID-19. Overall study: Samples taken during acute and convalescent COVID-19 were collected in the United States, Italy and Spain. PBMCs, B-cell-depleted T cells, or T cells were the source of the cDNA or gDNA that made up the material.

Participant-given clinical history determined each cohort assignment. Between the trimmed V and J ends, which lost 1 base and 2 bases, there was a span of 5 bases. The CDR3 contains 13 residues. Germline loops: CDR1 PRHDT, CDR2 FYEKMQ (reference sequence). Original methodology: The authors estimated nucleated cell counts from reference gene primer amplification. Profiling relied on immunoSEQ multiplex PCR, and the TCRdb table lists in-frame clones only, not all of them. From that table come the V and J calls and clone size; the DNA was used to work out D and trimming. The table records approximately 270,000 clones, 85% to 90% of them present only once.

The TCR originated in a woman aged 25 to 39 with acute COVID-19. The chain combines TRBV13 with TRBJ1-2, with D perhaps TRBD1 (5 bases). Sequencing was carried out using PBMCs or T cells enriched from blood (not recorded which). Written as DNA, the CDR3 is TGTGCCAGCAGCTTAGCAGGGAACTATGGCTACACCTTC. Translating gives CASSLAGNYGYTF.